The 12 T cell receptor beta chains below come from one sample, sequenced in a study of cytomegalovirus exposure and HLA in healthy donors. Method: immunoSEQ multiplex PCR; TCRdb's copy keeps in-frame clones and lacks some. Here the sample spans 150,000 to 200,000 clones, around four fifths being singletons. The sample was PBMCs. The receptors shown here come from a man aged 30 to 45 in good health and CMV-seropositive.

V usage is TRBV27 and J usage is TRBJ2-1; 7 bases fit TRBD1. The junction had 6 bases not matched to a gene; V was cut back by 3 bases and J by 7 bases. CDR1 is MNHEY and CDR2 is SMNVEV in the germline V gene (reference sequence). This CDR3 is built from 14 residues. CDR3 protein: CASSLDRGRNEQFF. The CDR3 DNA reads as TGTGCCAGCAGTTTGGATAGGGGGCGGAATGAGCAGTTCTTC.

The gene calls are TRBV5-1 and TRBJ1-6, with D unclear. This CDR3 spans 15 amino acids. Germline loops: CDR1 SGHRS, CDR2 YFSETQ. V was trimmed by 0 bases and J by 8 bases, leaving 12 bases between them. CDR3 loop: CASSLGASSDSPLHF. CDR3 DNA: TGCGCCAGCAGCTTGGGGGCAAGTTCTGATTCACCCCTCCACTTT. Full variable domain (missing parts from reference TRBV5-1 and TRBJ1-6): KAGVTQTPRYLIKTRGQQVTLSCSPISGHRSVSWYQQTPGQGLQFLFEYFSETQRNKGNFPGRFSGRQFSNSRSEMNVSTLELGDSALYLCASSLGASSDSPLHFGNGTRLTVT.

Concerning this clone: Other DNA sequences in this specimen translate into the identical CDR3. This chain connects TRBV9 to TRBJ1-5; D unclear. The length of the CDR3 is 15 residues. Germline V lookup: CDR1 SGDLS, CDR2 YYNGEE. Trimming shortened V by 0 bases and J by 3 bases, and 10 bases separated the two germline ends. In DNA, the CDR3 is TGTGCCAGCAGCGTAGGAGGAGGTGCCAATCAGCCCCAGCATTTT. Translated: CASSVGGGANQPQHF.

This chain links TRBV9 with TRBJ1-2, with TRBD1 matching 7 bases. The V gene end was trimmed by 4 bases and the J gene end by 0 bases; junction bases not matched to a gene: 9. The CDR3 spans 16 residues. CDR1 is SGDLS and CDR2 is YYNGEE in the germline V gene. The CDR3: CASSPGQLTTNYGYTF. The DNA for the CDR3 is TGTGCCAGCAGCCCGGGACAGCTAACGACTAACTATGGCTACACCTTC.

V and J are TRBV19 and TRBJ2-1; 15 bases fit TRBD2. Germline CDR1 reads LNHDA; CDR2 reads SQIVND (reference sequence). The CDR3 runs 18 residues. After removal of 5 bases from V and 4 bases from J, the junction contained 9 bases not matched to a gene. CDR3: CASSFPGLAGGLYNEQFF. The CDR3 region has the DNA TGTGCCAGTAGTTTTCCAGGACTAGCGGGGGGGCTTTACAATGAGCAGTTCTTC.

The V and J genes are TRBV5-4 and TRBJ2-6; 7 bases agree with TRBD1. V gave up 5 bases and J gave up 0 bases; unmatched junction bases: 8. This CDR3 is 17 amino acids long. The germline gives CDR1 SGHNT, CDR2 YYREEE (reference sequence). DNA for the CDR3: TGTGCCAGCAGAAAACAGGGGCTTTACTCTGGGGCCAACGTCCTGACTTTC. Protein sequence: CASRKQGLYSGANVLTF.

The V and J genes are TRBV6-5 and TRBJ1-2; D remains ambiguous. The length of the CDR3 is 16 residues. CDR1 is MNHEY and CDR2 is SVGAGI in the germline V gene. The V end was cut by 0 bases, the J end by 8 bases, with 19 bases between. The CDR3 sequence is CASSYSSGKVRRGYTF. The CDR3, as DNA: TGTGCCAGCAGTTACTCTTCGGGTAAAGTACGTCGCGGCTACACCTTC.

The CDR3 sequence is CASSPRFSGGQSYEQYF. The CDR3 DNA sequence: TGTGCCAGCTCACCACGGTTTAGCGGGGGCCAATCCTACGAGCAGTACTTC. This sequence joins TRBV18 and TRBJ2-7; 9 bases are shared with TRBD2. The J segment lost 1 base and the V segment lost 1 base, leaving 8 bases of the junction unmatched. Germline CDR1 is KGHSH and CDR2 is LQKENI. This CDR3 comprises 17 residues.

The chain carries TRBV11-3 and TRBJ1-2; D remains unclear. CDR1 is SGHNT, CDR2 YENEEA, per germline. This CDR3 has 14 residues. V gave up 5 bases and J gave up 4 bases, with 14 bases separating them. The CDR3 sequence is CASSPSPAVYGYTF. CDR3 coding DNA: TGTGCCAGCAGCCCATCTCCCGCAGTCTATGGCTACACCTTC.

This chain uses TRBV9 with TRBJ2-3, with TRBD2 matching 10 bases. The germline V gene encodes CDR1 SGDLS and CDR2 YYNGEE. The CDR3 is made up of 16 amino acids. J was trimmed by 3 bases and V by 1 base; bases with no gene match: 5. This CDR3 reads CASSVQRTSGTDTQYF. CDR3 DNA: TGTGCCAGCAGCGTACAAAGGACTAGCGGTACAGATACGCAGTATTTT.

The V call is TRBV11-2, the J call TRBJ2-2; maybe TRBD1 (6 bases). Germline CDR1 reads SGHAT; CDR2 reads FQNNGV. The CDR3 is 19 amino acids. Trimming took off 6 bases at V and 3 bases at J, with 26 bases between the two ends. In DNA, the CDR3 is TGTGCCAGCAGTCAATTATTCCTCCTTGACAGGACTTACACCGGGGAGCTGTTTTTT. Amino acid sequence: CASSQLFLLDRTYTGELFF.

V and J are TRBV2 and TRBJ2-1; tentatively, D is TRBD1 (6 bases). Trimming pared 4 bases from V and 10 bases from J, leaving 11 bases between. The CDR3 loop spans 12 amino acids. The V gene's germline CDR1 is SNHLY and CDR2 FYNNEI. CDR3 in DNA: TGTGCCAGCAGTGGGGGGACACCCGAGCAGTTCTTC. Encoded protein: CASSGGTPEQFF.